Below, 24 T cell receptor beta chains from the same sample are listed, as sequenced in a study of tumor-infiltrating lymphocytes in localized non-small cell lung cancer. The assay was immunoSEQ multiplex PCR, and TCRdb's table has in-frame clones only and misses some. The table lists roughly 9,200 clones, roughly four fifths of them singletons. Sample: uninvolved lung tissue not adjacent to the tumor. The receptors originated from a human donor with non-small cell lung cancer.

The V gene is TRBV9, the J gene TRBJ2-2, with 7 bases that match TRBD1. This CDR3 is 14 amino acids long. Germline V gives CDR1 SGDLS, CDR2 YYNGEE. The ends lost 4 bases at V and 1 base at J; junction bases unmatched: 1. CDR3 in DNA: TGTGCCAGCAGCAGGGGGCGGAACACCGGGGAGCTGTTTTTT. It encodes CASSRGRNTGELFF.

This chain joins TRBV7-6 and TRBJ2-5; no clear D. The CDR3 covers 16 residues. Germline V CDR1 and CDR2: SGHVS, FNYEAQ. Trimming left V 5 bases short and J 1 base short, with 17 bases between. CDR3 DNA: TGTGCCAGCAGCGAGCGACCCCGGGCCCCCCAAGAGACCCAGTACTTC. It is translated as CASSERPRAPQETQYF. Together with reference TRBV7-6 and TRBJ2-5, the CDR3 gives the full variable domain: GAGVSQSPRYKVTKRGQDVALRCDPISGHVSLYWYRQALGQGPEFLTYFNYEAQQDKSGLPNDRFSAERPEGSISTLTIQRTEQRDSAMYRCASSERPRAPQETQYFGPGTRLLVL.

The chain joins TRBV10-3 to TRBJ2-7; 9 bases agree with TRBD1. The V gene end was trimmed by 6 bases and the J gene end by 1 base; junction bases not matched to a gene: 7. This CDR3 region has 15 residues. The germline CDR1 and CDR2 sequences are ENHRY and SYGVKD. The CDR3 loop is CAISRQGEKSYEQYF. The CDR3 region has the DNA TGTGCCATCAGCCGACAGGGGGAGAAATCCTACGAGCAGTACTTC.

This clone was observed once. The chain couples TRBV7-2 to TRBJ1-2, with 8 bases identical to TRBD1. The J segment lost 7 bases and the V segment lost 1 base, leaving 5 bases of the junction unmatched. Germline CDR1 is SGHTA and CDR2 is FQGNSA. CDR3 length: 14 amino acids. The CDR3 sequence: CASSLGRGQVGYTF. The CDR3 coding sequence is TGTGCCAGCAGCTTAGGCAGGGGGCAAGTTGGCTACACCTTC. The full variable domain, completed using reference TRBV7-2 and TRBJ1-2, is GAGVSQSPSNKVTEKGKDVELRCDPISGHTALYWYRQSLGQGLEFLIYFQGNSAPDKSGLPSDRFSAERTGGSVSTLTIQRTQQEDSAVYLCASSLGRGQVGYTFGSGTRLTVV.

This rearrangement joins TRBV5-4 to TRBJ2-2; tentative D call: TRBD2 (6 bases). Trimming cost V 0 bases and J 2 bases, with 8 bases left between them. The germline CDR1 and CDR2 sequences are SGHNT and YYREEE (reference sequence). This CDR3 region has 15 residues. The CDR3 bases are TGTGCCAGCAGCTTGGCCGGGAGTAACACCGGGGAGCTGTTTTTT. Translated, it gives CASSLAGSNTGELFF.

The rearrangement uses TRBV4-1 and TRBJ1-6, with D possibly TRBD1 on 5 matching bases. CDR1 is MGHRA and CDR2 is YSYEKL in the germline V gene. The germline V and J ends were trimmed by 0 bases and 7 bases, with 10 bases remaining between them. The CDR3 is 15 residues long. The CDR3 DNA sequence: TGCGCCAGCAGCCAAGATCAGGGAAACAATTCACCCCTCCACTTT. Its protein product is CASSQDQGNNSPLHF.

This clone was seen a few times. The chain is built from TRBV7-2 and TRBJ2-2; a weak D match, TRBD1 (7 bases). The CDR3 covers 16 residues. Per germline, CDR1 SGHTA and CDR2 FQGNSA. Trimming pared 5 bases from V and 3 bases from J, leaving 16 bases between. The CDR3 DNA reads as TGTGCCAGCAGCCCCTCAGGGGGGTTATACACCGGGGAGCTGTTTTTT. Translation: CASSPSGGLYTGELFF.

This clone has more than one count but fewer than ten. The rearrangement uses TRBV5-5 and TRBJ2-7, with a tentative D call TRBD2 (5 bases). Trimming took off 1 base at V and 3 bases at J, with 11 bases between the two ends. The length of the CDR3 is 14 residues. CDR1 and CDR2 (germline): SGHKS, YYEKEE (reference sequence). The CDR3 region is CASSLSGRGYEQYF. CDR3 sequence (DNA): TGTGCCAGCAGCTTGTCGGGGAGAGGCTACGAGCAGTACTTC.

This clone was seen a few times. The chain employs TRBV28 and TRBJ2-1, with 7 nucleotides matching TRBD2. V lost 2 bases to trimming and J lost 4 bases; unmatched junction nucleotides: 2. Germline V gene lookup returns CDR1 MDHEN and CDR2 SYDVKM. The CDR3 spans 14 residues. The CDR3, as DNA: TGTGCCAGCAGTTTAGCGGGGGAGTACAATGAGCAGTTCTTC. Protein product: CASSLAGEYNEQFF.

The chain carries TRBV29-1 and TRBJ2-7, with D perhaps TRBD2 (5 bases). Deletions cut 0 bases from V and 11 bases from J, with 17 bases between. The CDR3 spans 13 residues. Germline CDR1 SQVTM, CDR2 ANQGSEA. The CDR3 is CSVEDQLHGVKYF. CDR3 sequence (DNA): TGCAGCGTTGAAGATCAACTCCACGGGGTGAAGTACTTC.

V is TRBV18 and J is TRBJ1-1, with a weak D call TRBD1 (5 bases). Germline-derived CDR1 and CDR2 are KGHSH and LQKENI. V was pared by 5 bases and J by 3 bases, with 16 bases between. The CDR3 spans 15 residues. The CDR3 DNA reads TGTGCCAGCTCAGGGCAGGAGGGGAGATACACTGAAGCTTTCTTT. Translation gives CASSGQEGRYTEAFF.

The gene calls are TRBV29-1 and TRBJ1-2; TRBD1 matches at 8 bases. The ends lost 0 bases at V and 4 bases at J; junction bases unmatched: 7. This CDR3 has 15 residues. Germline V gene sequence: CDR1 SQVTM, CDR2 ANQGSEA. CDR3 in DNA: TGCAGCGTTGAAGACGAGCGACAGGGGAGCTATGGCTACACCTTC. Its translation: CSVEDERQGSYGYTF.

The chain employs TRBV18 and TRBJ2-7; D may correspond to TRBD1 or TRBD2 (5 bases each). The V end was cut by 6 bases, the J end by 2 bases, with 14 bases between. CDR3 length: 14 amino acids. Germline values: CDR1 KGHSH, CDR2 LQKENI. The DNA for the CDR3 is TGTGCCAGCTCTTACGGGGCACAGACCTACGAGCAGTACTTC. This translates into CASSYGAQTYEQYF.

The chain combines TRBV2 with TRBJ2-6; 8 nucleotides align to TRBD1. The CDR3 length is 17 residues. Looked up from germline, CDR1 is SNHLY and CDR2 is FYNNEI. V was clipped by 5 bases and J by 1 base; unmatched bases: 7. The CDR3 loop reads CASSRPRDRSGANVLTF. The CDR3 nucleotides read TGTGCCAGCAGTCGACCCAGGGACAGGTCTGGGGCCAACGTCCTGACTTTC. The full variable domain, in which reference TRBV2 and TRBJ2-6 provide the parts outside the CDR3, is EPEVTQTPSHQVTQMGQEVILRCVPISNHLYFYWYRQILGQKVEFLVSFYNNEISEKSEIFDDQFSVERPDGSNFTLKIRSTKLEDSAMYFCASSRPRDRSGANVLTFGAGSRLTVL.

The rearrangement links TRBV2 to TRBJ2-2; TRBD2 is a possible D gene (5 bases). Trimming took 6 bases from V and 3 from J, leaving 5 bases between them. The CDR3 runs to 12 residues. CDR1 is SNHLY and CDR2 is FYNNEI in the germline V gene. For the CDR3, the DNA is TGTGCCAGCAGGGACTACACCGGGGAGCTGTTTTTT. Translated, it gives CASRDYTGELFF.

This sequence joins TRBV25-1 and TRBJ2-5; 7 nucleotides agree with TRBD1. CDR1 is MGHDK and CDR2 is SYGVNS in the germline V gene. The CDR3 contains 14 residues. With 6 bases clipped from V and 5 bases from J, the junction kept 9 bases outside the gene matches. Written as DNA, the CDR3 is TGTGCCAGCAGCGAGACAGGGCCAGGGGAGACCCAGTACTTC. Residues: CASSETGPGETQYF.

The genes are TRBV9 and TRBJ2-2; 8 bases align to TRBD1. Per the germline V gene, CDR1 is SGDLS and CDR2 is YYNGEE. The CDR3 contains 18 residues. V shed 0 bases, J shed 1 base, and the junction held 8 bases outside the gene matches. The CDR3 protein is CASSVAHPDRVNTGELFF. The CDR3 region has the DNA TGTGCCAGCAGCGTAGCCCATCCGGACAGGGTGAACACCGGGGAGCTGTTTTTT.

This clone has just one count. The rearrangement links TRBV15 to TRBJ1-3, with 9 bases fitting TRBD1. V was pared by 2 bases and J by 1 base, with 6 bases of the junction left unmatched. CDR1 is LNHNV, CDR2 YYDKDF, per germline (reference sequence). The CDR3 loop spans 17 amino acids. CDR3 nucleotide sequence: TGTGCCACCAGCAGACGCTACGGGACAGGGTCTGGAAACACCATATATTTT. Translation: CATSRRYGTGSGNTIYF.

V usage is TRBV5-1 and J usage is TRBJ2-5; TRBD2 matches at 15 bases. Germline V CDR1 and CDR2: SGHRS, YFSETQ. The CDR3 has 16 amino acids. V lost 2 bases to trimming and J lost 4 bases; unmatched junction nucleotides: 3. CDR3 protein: CASSLGTSGGRETQYF. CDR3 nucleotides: TGCGCCAGCAGCTTAGGGACTAGCGGGGGGAGAGAGACCCAGTACTTC. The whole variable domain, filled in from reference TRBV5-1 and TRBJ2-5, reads KAGVTQTPRYLIKTRGQQVTLSCSPISGHRSVSWYQQTPGQGLQFLFEYFSETQRNKGNFPGRFSGRQFSNSRSEMNVSTLELGDSALYLCASSLGTSGGRETQYFGPGTRLLVL.

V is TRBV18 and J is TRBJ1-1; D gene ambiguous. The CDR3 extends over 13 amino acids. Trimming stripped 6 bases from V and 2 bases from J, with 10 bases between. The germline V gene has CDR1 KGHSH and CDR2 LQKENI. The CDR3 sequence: CASSPGRNTEAFF. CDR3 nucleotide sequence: TGTGCCAGCTCCCCAGGCCGCAACACTGAAGCTTTCTTT.

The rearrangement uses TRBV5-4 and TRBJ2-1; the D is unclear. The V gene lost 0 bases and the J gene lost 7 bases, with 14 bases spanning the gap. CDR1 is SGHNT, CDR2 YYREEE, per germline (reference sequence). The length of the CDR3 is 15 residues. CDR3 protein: CASSLDAASTNEQFF. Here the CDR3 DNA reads TGTGCCAGCAGCTTGGACGCGGCAAGCACTAATGAGCAGTTCTTC.

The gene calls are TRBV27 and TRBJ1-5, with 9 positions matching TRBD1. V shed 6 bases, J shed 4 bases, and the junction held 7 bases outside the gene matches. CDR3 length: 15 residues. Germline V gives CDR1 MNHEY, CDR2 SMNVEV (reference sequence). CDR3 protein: CASRGAGQGNQPQHF. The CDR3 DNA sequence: TGTGCCAGCAGAGGAGCGGGACAGGGTAATCAGCCCCAGCATTTT.

CDR3 sequence: CASSPGHSNTEAFF. The CDR3 DNA reads as TGTGCCAGCAGCCCCGGACATTCGAACACTGAAGCTTTCTTT. This rearrangement joins TRBV5-5 to TRBJ1-1, with a tentative D call TRBD1 (5 bases). Germline CDR1 is SGHKS and CDR2 is YYEKEE (reference sequence). The CDR3 loop spans 14 amino acids. V dropped 4 bases and J dropped 1 base, with 11 bases sitting between them.

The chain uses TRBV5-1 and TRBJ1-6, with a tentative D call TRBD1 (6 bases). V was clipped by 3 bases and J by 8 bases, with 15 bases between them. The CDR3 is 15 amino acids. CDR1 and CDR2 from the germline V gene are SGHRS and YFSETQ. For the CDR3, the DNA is TGCGCCAGCAGCTGGGGACACACGAGGGATTCACCCCTCCACTTT. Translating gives CASSWGHTRDSPLHF.